These T cell receptor beta chains were read from a single sample in a study of shared clonotypes between healthy human individuals. Repertoires were generated with immunoSEQ multiplex PCR, while TCRdb's copy carries only in-frame clones and drops some. The data show about 1.1 million clones, with about 72% seen just once and approximately 0.9% held by the top ten. Sequencing was done on a sample of memory CD4+ T cells from PBMCs. These receptor sequences come from a man aged 18 to 35 in good health. Some clones in this sample may be carry-over from other donors' samples. Both conserved end residues are trimmed from each CDR3.

CDR3: ASSLEGPAGRAF
V: TRBV5-1
J: TRBJ1-1

CDR3: AISYGEANYGYT
V: TRBV10-3
J: TRBJ1-2

CDR3: ASSQAGDRQGLYEQY
V: TRBV14
J: TRBJ2-7

CDR3: SVVLTGPNEAF
V: TRBV29-1
J: TRBJ1-1

CDR3: ASSRTSNSYEQY
V: TRBV5-1
J: TRBJ2-7

CDR3: ASRRTILSYEQY
V: TRBV6-5
J: NA

CDR3: ASTPGGAAVYTDTQY
V: TRBV28
J: TRBJ2-3

CDR3: ASSLAGRKAF
V: TRBV11-3
J: TRBJ1-1

CDR3: ASSPSLFDEQY
V: TRBV9
J: TRBJ2-7

CDR3: ASTIRGGPTEAF
V: TRBV6-6
J: TRBJ1-1

CDR3: ASSRQGAFGYGYT
V: TRBV27
J: TRBJ1-2

CDR3: ASSLGTSHEQY
V: TRBV7-3
J: TRBJ2-7

CDR3: ASSLSAGGSDTQY
V: TRBV11-1
J: TRBJ2-3

CDR3: ASSLTGTSGASTDTQY
V: TRBV18
J: TRBJ2-3

CDR3: ASSSDRDGEAF
V: TRBV7-7
J: TRBJ1-1

CDR3: ASSNVNSSWHEQF
V: TRBV21-1
J: TRBJ2-1

CDR3: ASSQTSGNQETQY
V: TRBV5-1
J: TRBJ2-5

CDR3: ASSLIRGDTEAF
V: TRBV7-3
J: TRBJ1-1

CDR3: ASSLLATNEQF
V: TRBV7-3
J: TRBJ2-1

CDR3: ASSRTDTQY
V: TRBV7-3
J: TRBJ2-3

CDR3: ASSKDSNSNYGYT
V: TRBV5-1
J: TRBJ1-2

CDR3: ASRLAGGGETQY
V: TRBV28
J: TRBJ2-5

CDR3: ASSTPGRGNQPQH
V: TRBV19
J: TRBJ1-5

CDR3: ASRDPGQGSNQPQH
V: TRBV6-6
J: TRBJ1-5

CDR3: ASSYDRGRVEKLF
V: TRBV6-5
J: TRBJ1-4

CDR3: AISARTSGEYTDTQY
V: TRBV10-3
J: TRBJ2-3

CDR3: ATSRGFDLSTDTQY
V: TRBV15
J: TRBJ2-3

CDR3: ASSIVRTELGANVLT
V: TRBV19
J: TRBJ2-6

CDR3: ASSIVGIAGYT
V: TRBV19
J: TRBJ1-2

CDR3: ASSATRAPSLGTQY
V: TRBV28
J: TRBJ2-3

CDR3: ASSLSRLLREGSEQF
V: TRBV7-6
J: TRBJ2-1

CDR3: ASSVVRQAFAGELF
V: TRBV9
J: TRBJ2-2

CDR3: ASSSYSTDLNYGYT
V: TRBV7-8
J: TRBJ1-2

CDR3: ASRTSEPTDTQY
V: TRBV5-4
J: TRBJ2-3

CDR3: SVGGASDRGSYEQY
V: TRBV29-1
J: NA

CDR3: ASSFRTSGTGDEQF
V: TRBV5-1
J: TRBJ2-1

CDR3: ASSPQERSSYGQY
V: TRBV4-2
J: TRBJ2-7

CDR3: ASRVGGVPNTGELF
V: TRBV28
J: TRBJ2-2

CDR3: ASSEIVGSTEAF
V: TRBV6-1
J: TRBJ1-1

CDR3: ASSLRSGATYEQY
V: TRBV7-3
J: TRBJ2-7

CDR3: ASSNGVREKLF
V: TRBV5-1
J: TRBJ1-4